These 24 T cell receptor beta chains came from one sample sequenced in a study of blood T cell repertoires in COVID-19. Method: immunoSEQ multiplex PCR; TCRdb's copy keeps in-frame clones and lacks some. The sample holds approximately 150,000 clones, about four fifths seen once. The sequencing sample was made of peripheral blood. These TCRs come from a man aged 65 to 85 who had recovered from COVID-19.

CDR3 loop: CASQDQGYSNQPQHF. Written as DNA, the CDR3 is TGTGCCAGCCAGGATCAGGGTTATAGCAATCAGCCCCAGCATTTT. The chain has TRBV28 and TRBJ1-5, with D tentatively TRBD1 (5 bases). The CDR3 sequence is 15 residues long. Between the trimmed V and J ends, which lost 8 bases and 0 bases, there was a span of 14 bases. Germline assignment: CDR1 MDHEN and CDR2 SYDVKM. Full variable domain (remainder filled in from reference TRBV28 and TRBJ1-5): DVKVTQSSRYLVKRTGEKVFLECVQDMDHENMFWYRQDPGLGLRLIYFSYDVKMKEKGDIPEGYSVSREKKERFSLILESASTNQTSMYLCASQDQGYSNQPQHFGDGTRLSIL.

This clone was seen more than once but under ten times. This chain uses TRBV4-3 with TRBJ1-4; D is ambiguous. The CDR3 runs to 14 residues. Looked up from germline, CDR1 is LGHNA and CDR2 is YSLEER. With 3 bases removed from V and 3 bases from J, the gap between germline ends came to 8 bases. CDR3 region: CASSQNGANEKLFF. The CDR3 DNA reads TGCGCCAGCAGCCAGAACGGAGCTAATGAAAAACTGTTTTTT.

The chain links TRBV11-3 to TRBJ2-1, with 9 bases that match TRBD2. Germline CDR1 reads SGHNT; CDR2 reads YENEEA. The CDR3 has 16 residues. The V segment lost 3 bases and the J segment 3 bases; nucleotides outside the gene matches: 6. Here the CDR3 DNA reads TGTGCCAGCAGCTTGACTGGGACTAGCCACTACAATGAGCAGTTCTTC. Protein: CASSLTGTSHYNEQFF.

This chain joins TRBV6-5 and TRBJ2-3, with 9 bases lining up with TRBD2. The germline gives CDR1 MNHEY, CDR2 SVGAGI. This CDR3 comprises 14 residues. V trimming: 6 bases; J trimming: 6 bases; junction bases outside the gene matches: 7. The CDR3 region is CASRGLAGSDTQYF. The CDR3 nucleotides read TGTGCCAGCAGGGGGCTAGCGGGATCGGATACGCAGTATTTT.

The gene calls are TRBV2 and TRBJ2-5; D might be TRBD2 (6 bases). The CDR3 totals 13 residues. CDR1 is SNHLY, CDR2 FYNNEI, per germline. V was clipped by 6 bases and J by 2 bases, with 10 bases between them. The CDR3 DNA is TGTGCCAGCAGGACCCGGGGGCAAGAGACCCAGTACTTC. This codes for CASRTRGQETQYF. The full variable domain, with the rest looked up from reference TRBV2 and TRBJ2-5, is EPEVTQTPSHQVTQMGQEVILRCVPISNHLYFYWYRQILGQKVEFLVSFYNNEISEKSEIFDDQFSVERPDGSNFTLKIRSTKLEDSAMYFCASRTRGQETQYFGPGTRLLVL.

The chain joins TRBV2 to TRBJ2-5; 8 positions agree with TRBD2. Germline CDR1 reads SNHLY; CDR2 reads FYNNEI. Losses at the gene ends were 7 bases for V and 4 bases for J; bases not matched to a gene: 17. The CDR3 runs 17 residues. The CDR3 loop reads CASNSVGSGKIGETQYF. CDR3 nucleotides: TGTGCCAGCAACTCGGTGGGTAGCGGGAAAATCGGAGAGACCCAGTACTTC.

The gene calls are TRBV6-5 and TRBJ2-1; D perhaps matches TRBD1 (6 bases). Trimming pared 5 bases from V and 15 bases from J, leaving 20 bases between. Per the germline V gene, CDR1 is MNHEY and CDR2 is SVGAGI. The CDR3 is 13 amino acids. The CDR3 DNA reads as TGTGCCAGCAGTACGGGACACGCGCGCAAGCGGTTCTTC. This codes for CASSTGHARKRFF.

This clone was observed once. This rearrangement joins TRBV7-9 to TRBJ1-2; TRBD1 matches at 10 bases. The CDR3 is 16 residues long. With 1 base clipped from V and 5 bases from J, the junction kept 7 bases outside the gene matches. Germline CDR1 is SEHNR and CDR2 is FQNEAQ (reference sequence). In DNA form, the CDR3 reads TGTGCCAGCAGCTTAGGGGGGACAGGGGAGCTATATGGCTACACCTTC. Translating it yields CASSLGGTGELYGYTF.

This clone turned up a few times. The chain links TRBV6-5 to TRBJ2-3, with TRBD2 as a possible D gene (5 bases). The CDR3 loop spans 13 amino acids. Between the trimmed V and J ends, which lost 3 bases and 4 bases, there was a span of 8 bases. The germline V gene has CDR1 MNHEY and CDR2 SVGAGI. CDR3 DNA sequence: TGTGCCAGCAGTTATCTGCGGGCAGATACGCAGTATTTT. Protein product: CASSYLRADTQYF.

V gene TRBV2 combines with J gene TRBJ2-2; TRBD1 matches at 8 bases. V lost 3 bases and J lost 3; bases outside the gene matches: 9. CDR1 and CDR2 (germline): SNHLY, FYNNEI. The CDR3 totals 17 residues. CDR3 protein: CASSDARTGWDTGELFF. The CDR3 coding sequence is TGTGCCAGCAGTGATGCGCGGACAGGGTGGGACACCGGGGAGCTGTTTTTT.

The chain is built from TRBV5-4 and TRBJ2-2; the match to TRBD2 covers 7 bases. J gave up 6 bases and V 0 bases, and 2 bases lay outside the gene matches. This CDR3 spans 14 amino acids. Germline CDR1 SGHNT, CDR2 YYREEE (reference sequence). CDR3 in amino acids: CASSLGGLAGELFF. The CDR3 DNA follows: TGTGCCAGCAGCTTGGGTGGACTAGCCGGGGAGCTGTTTTTT. Full variable domain (remainder filled in from reference TRBV5-4 and TRBJ2-2): ETGVTQSPTHLIKTRGQQVTLRCSSQSGHNTVSWYQQALGQGPQFIFQYYREEENGRGNFPPRFSGLQFPNYSSELNVNALELDDSALYLCASSLGGLAGELFFGEGSRLTVL.

The rearrangement joins TRBV7-2 to TRBJ1-3, with 8 bases matching TRBD1. V lost 4 bases and J lost 5; bases outside the gene matches: 4. This CDR3 is built from 14 residues. Germline lookup yields CDR1 SGHTA and CDR2 FQGNSA. In DNA form, the CDR3 reads TGTGCCAGCAGCTACAGACAGGGGAGAAACACCATATATTTT. Protein: CASSYRQGRNTIYF.

The chain is built from TRBV5-8 and TRBJ2-7; 11 nucleotides line up with TRBD1. Germline trimming cut 4 bases from V and 0 bases from J; bases unmatched to any gene: 3. The length of the CDR3 is 15 residues. CDR1 is SGHTS and CDR2 is YDEGEE in the germline V gene. CDR3 loop: CASSPGQGVSYEQYF. CDR3 in DNA: TGTGCCAGCAGCCCGGGACAGGGGGTCTCCTACGAGCAGTACTTC.

The chain couples TRBV7-3 to TRBJ2-3; TRBD2 matches at 7 bases. V lost 2 bases to trimming and J lost 6 bases; unmatched junction nucleotides: 5. There are 14 residues in the CDR3. The germline V gene encodes CDR1 SGHTA and CDR2 FQGTGA. The CDR3, as DNA: TGTGCCAGCAGCTTAGGGACTAATTCGGATACGCAGTATTTT. The encoded protein is CASSLGTNSDTQYF. The full variable domain, rest sourced from reference TRBV7-3 and TRBJ2-3, is GAGVSQTPSNKVTEKGKYVELRCDPISGHTALYWYRQSLGQGPEFLIYFQGTGAADDSGLPNDRFFAVRPEGSVSTLKIQRTERGDSAVYLCASSLGTNSDTQYFGPGTRLTVL.

V is TRBV7-9 and J is TRBJ2-7; TRBD2 matches at 7 bases. The junction had 2 bases not matched to a gene; V was cut back by 1 base and J by 2 bases. Germline V gives CDR1 SEHNR, CDR2 FQNEAQ (reference sequence). The CDR3 totals 14 residues. As DNA, the CDR3 is TGTGCCAGCAGCTTAGGGCGGGGGACCTACGAGCAGTACTTC. Translation gives CASSLGRGTYEQYF. Variable domain in full (rest from reference TRBV7-9 and TRBJ2-7): DTGVSQNPRHKITKRGQNVTFRCDPISEHNRLYWYRQTLGQGPEFLTYFQNEAQLEKSRLLSDRFSAERPKGSFSTLEIQRTEQGDSAMYLCASSLGRGTYEQYFGPGTRLTVT.

This clone was counted only a few times. This chain connects TRBV6-2 or TRBV6-3 to TRBJ2-5; 12 bases fit TRBD1. The CDR3 totals 15 residues. V was clipped by 2 bases and J by 5 bases; unmatched bases: 3. The V gene's germline CDR1 is MNHEY and CDR2 SVGEGT. The chain's CDR3 is CASSYRGQGAETQYF. As DNA, the CDR3 is TGTGCCAGCAGTTACCGGGGACAGGGGGCTGAGACCCAGTACTTC.

The chain carries TRBV18 and TRBJ2-7, with D unresolved. The CDR3 is made up of 13 amino acids. The ends were cut back, 5 bases at V and 1 base at J, with 9 bases in the middle. CDR1 is KGHSH and CDR2 is LQKENI in the germline V gene. CDR3 sequence (DNA): TGTGCCAGCTCATATTCAGATTCCTACGAGCAGTACTTC. It yields the protein CASSYSDSYEQYF. The full variable domain, completed using reference TRBV18 and TRBJ2-7, is NAGVMQNPRHLVRRRGQEARLRCSPMKGHSHVYWYRQLPEEGLKFMVYLQKENIIDESGMPKERFSAEFPKEGPSILRIQQVVRGDSAAYFCASSYSDSYEQYFGPGTRLTVT.

In its sample, this clone was seen a few times. This rearrangement joins TRBV4-1 to TRBJ1-6, with TRBD1 as a possible D gene (5 bases). The V gene's germline CDR1 is MGHRA and CDR2 YSYEKL. This CDR3 is 15 amino acids long. The ends were cut back, 1 base at V and 7 bases at J, with 11 bases in the middle. Here the CDR3 reads CASSQGLQGNSPLHF. The CDR3 DNA follows: TGCGCCAGCAGCCAAGGTCTCCAGGGAAATTCACCCCTCCACTTT.

This clone was recorded only once. The V and J genes are TRBV5-5 and TRBJ2-1; 7 bases line up with TRBD2. This CDR3 contains 14 residues. Trimming took 2 bases from V and 4 from J; bases not matched to a gene: 3. CDR1 is SGHKS and CDR2 is YYEKEE in the germline V gene (reference sequence). Here the CDR3 DNA reads TGTGCCAGCAGCTTCGGGGGGTCTTACAATGAGCAGTTCTTC. This codes for CASSFGGSYNEQFF.

The rearrangement uses TRBV5-1 and TRBJ2-5; 11 bases are shared with TRBD1. This CDR3 is built from 15 residues. Trimming cost V 0 bases and J 5 bases; bases outside gene matches: 3. Germline-derived CDR1 and CDR2 are SGHRS and YFSETQ. The CDR3 region is CASSLEGTGGETQYF. The CDR3 bases are TGCGCCAGCAGCTTGGAGGGGACAGGGGGGGAGACCCAGTACTTC.

This sequence joins TRBV7-8 and TRBJ1-5; D is ambiguous. In germline, CDR1 is SGHVS, CDR2 FQNEAQ. This CDR3 region has 16 residues. The germline V and J ends were trimmed by 0 bases and 0 bases, with 9 bases remaining between them. In DNA form, the CDR3 reads TGTGCCAGCAGCTTAGCAGTACTGAATAGCAATCAGCCCCAGCATTTT. Its translation is CASSLAVLNSNQPQHF.

The J gene is TRBJ1-4, the V gene TRBV19; the D is unclear. V was shortened by 9 bases and J by 4 bases, with 18 bases between the two germline ends. CDR3 length equals 15 residues. The V gene's germline CDR1 is LNHDA and CDR2 SQIVND (reference sequence). CDR3 in amino acids: CASAITEIHNEKLFF. The CDR3 nucleotides are TGTGCCAGCGCAATTACAGAAATTCATAATGAAAAACTGTTTTTT.

Comments on this clone: Other DNA sequences within the sample encode an identical CDR3. The chain recombines TRBV20-1 with TRBJ2-1, with D perhaps matching TRBD1 (6 bases). This CDR3 is built from 14 residues. The V end lost 3 bases, the J end lost 1 base, and 10 bases lay between the germline ends. In germline, CDR1 is DFQATT, CDR2 SNEGSKA (reference sequence). CDR3 nucleotides: TGCAGTGCTAGTCAGGGGATATCCTACAATGAGCAGTTCTTC. Its protein product is CSASQGISYNEQFF.

The chain combines TRBV19 with TRBJ1-5; 8 nucleotides match TRBD1. Germline V gene sequence: CDR1 LNHDA, CDR2 SQIVND (reference sequence). The CDR3 consists of 15 residues. V shed 5 bases, J shed 9 bases, and the junction held 12 bases outside the gene matches. The CDR3 protein is CASSLTTGVRRPQHF. The CDR3 nucleotides read TGTGCCAGTAGTCTAACGACAGGGGTACGTCGGCCCCAGCATTTT.